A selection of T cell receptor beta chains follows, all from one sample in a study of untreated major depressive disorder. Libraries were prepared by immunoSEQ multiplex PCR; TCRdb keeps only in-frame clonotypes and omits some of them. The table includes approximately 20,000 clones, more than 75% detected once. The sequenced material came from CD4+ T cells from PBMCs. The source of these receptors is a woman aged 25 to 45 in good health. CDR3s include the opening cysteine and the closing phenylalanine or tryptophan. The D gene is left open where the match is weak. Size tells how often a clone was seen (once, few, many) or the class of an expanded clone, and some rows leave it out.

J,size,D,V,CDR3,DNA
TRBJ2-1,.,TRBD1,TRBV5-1,CASSQGTGGGSSYNEQFF,TGCGCCAGCAGCCAAGGGACAGGGGGCGGGAGCTCCTACAATGAGCAGTTCTTC
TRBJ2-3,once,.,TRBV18,CASSPPTMRGGDTQYF,TGTGCCAGCTCACCACCGACAATGCGAGGAGGAGATACGCAGTATTTT
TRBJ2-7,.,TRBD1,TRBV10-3,CAISEGQGHPYEQYF,TGTGCCATCAGTGAGGGACAGGGACACCCCTACGAGCAGTACTTC
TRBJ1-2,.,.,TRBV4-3,CASSQDRRSLIYGYTF,TGCGCCAGCAGCCAAGATCGTAGGTCTTTGATCTATGGCTACACCTTC
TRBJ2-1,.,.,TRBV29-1,CSVRWVPSYNEQFF,TGCAGCGTGCGGTGGGTCCCGTCCTACAATGAGCAGTTCTTC
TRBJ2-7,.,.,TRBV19,CASSSRWALAPSYEQYF,TGTGCCAGTAGTTCTCGGTGGGCTCTAGCGCCGTCCTACGAGCAGTACTTC
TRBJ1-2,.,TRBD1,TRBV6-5,CASRTGGGNYGYTF,TGTGCCAGCAGGACAGGGGGAGGTAACTATGGCTACACCTTC
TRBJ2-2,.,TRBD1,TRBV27,CASSGTANTGELFF,TGTGCCAGCAGCGGGACAGCGAACACCGGGGAGCTGTTTTTT
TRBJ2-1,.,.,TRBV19,CASRSGFYNEQFF,TGTGCCAGTAGAAGCGGATTCTACAATGAGCAGTTCTTC
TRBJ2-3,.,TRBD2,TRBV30,CAWTSGRAGADTQYF,TGTGCCTGGACCAGCGGGAGGGCCGGCGCAGATACGCAGTATTTT
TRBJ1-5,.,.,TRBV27,CASSLMGTRGPQHF,TGTGCCAGCAGTTTAATGGGGACAAGGGGGCCCCAGCATTTT
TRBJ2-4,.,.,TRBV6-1,CASSEAKQAGSGSYF,TGTGCCAGCAGTGAAGCAAAACAGGCCGGGTCCGGGTCATACTTC
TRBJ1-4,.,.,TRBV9,CASSHSGQINEKLFF,TGTGCCAGCAGCCATTCCGGACAGATTAATGAAAAACTGTTTTTT
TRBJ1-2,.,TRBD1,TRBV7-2,CASRRGGTAIYGYTF,TGTGCCAGCAGGCGGGGTGGGACAGCAATTTATGGCTACACCTTC
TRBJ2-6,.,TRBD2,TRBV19,CASTISGNSGANVLTF,TGTGCCAGCACGATAAGCGGGAACTCTGGGGCCAACGTCCTGACTTTC
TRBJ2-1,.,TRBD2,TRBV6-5,CASSYSGGIPYNEQFF,TGTGCCAGCAGTTACTCGGGGGGGATCCCCTACAATGAGCAGTTCTTC
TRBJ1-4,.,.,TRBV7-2,CASSFGQPYVEKLFF,TGTGCCAGCAGCTTTGGACAGCCCTATGTCGAAAAACTGTTTTTT
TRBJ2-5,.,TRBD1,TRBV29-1,CSVAGTALRGTQYF,TGCAGCGTTGCCGGGACAGCCCTGAGAGGGACCCAGTACTTC
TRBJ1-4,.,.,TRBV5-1,CASSRTESTNEKLFF,TGCGCCAGCAGCCGAACTGAATCAACTAATGAAAAACTGTTTTTT
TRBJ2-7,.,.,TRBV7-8,CASSPRKGLAYEQYF,TGTGCCAGCAGCCCCCGTAAGGGGTTGGCCTACGAGCAGTACTTC
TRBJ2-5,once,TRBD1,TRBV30,CAAGQGPGETQYF,TGTGCCGCTGGACAGGGCCCTGGGGAGACCCAGTACTTC
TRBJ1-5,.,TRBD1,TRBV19,CASSIWRQGNQPQHF,TGTGCCAGTAGTATATGGAGACAGGGTAATCAGCCCCAGCATTTT
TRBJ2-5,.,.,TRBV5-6,CASSLGSGETQYF,TGTGCCAGCAGCTTGGGATCGGGGGAGACCCAGTACTTC
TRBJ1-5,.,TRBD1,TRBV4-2,CASSQGQGNQPQHF,TGTGCCAGCAGCCAAGGACAGGGAAATCAGCCCCAGCATTTT
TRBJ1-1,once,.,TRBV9,CASSADRDTEAFF,TGTGCCAGCAGCGCCGACCGGGACACTGAAGCTTTCTTT
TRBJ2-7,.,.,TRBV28,CASSLISQGGHEQYF,TGTGCCAGCAGTCTAATCAGTCAGGGGGGCCACGAGCAGTACTTC
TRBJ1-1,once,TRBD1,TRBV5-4,CASSSNRGSTEAFF,TGTGCCAGCAGCTCTAACAGGGGTTCCACTGAAGCTTTCTTT
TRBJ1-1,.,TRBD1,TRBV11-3,CASSLRGLGNTEAFF,TGTGCCAGCAGCTTGAGGGGGCTAGGTAACACTGAAGCTTTCTTT